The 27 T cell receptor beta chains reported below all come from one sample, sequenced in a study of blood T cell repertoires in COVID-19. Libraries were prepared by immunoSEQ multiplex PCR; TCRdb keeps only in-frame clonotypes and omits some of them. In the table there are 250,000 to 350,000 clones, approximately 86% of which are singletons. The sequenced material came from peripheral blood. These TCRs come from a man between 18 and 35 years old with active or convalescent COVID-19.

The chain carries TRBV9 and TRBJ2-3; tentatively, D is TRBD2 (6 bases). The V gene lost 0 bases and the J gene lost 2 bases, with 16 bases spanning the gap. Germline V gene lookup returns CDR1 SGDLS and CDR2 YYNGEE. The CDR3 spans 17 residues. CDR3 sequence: CASSVGLSGAVTDTQYF. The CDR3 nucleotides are TGTGCCAGCAGCGTAGGTCTTAGCGGAGCTGTCACAGATACGCAGTATTTT.

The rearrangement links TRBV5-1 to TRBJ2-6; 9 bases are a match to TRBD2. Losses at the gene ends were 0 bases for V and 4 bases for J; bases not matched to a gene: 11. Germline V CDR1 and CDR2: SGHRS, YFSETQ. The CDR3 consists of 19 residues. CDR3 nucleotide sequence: TGCGCCAGCAGCTTGGTGGCGGGAGGGCCCTCGGAAGGGGCCAACGTCCTGACTTTC. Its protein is CASSLVAGGPSEGANVLTF.

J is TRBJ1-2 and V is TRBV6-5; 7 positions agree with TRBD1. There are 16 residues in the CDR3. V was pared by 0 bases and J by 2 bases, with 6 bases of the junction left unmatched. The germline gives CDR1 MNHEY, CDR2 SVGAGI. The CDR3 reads CASSYSRGTANYGYTF. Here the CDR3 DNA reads TGTGCCAGCAGTTACTCCCGTGGGACAGCAAACTATGGCTACACCTTC.

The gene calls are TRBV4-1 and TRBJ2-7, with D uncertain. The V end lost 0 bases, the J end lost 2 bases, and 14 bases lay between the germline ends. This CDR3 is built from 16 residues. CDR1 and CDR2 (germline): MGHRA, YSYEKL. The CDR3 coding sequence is TGCGCCAGCAGCCAAGATGAAAGGCAGGCTCCCTACGAGCAGTACTTC. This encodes CASSQDERQAPYEQYF.

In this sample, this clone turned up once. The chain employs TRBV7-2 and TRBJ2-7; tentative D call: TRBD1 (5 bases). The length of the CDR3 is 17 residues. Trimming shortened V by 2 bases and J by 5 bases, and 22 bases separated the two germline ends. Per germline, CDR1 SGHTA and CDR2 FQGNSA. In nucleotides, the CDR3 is TGTGCCAGCAGCTTATTGGTGACAGCGAGTCATCCCCACGAGCAGTACTTC. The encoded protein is CASSLLVTASHPHEQYF. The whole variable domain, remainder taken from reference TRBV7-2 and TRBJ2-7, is GAGVSQSPSNKVTEKGKDVELRCDPISGHTALYWYRQSLGQGLEFLIYFQGNSAPDKSGLPSDRFSAERTGGSVSTLTIQRTQQEDSAVYLCASSLLVTASHPHEQYFGPGTRLTVT.

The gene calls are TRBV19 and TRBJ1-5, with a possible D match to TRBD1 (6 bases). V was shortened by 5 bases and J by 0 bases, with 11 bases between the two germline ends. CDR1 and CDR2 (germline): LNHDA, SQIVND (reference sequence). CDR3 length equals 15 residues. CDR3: CASSVNRVSNQPQHF. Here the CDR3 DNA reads TGTGCCAGTAGTGTAAACAGGGTTAGCAATCAGCCCCAGCATTTT.

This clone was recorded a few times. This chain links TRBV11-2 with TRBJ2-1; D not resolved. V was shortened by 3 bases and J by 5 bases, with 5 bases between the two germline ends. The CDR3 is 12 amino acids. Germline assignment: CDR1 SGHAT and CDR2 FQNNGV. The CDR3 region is CASSFSNNEQFF. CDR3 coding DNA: TGTGCCAGCAGCTTTTCCAACAATGAGCAGTTCTTC.

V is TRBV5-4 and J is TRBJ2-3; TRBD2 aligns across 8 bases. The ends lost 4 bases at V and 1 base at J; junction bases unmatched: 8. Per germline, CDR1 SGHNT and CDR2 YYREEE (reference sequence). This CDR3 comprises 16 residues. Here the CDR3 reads CASSVDGGAGTDTQYF. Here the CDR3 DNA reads TGTGCCAGCAGCGTTGACGGGGGGGCCGGCACAGATACGCAGTATTTT.

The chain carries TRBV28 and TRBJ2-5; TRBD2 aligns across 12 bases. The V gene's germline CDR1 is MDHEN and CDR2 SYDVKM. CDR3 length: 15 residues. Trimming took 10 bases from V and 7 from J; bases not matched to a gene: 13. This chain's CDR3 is CATNLGTSGFRTQYF. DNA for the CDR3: TGTGCCACCAATCTGGGGACTAGCGGGTTTCGGACCCAGTACTTC. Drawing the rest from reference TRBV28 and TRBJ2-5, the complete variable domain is DVKVTQSSRYLVKRTGEKVFLECVQDMDHENMFWYRQDPGLGLRLIYFSYDVKMKEKGDIPEGYSVSREKKERFSLILESASTNQTSMYLCATNLGTSGFRTQYFGPGTRLLVL.

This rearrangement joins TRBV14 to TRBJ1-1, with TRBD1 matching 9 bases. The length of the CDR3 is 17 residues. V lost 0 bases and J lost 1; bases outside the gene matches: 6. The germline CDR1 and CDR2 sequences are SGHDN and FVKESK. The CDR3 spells CASSQDPTGGPNTEAFF. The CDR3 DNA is TGTGCCAGCAGCCAAGATCCGACAGGGGGTCCGAACACTGAAGCTTTCTTT.

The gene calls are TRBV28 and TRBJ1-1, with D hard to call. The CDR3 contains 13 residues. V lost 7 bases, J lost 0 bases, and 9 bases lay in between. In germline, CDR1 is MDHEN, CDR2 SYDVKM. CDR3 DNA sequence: TGTGCCAGCAAGAAGCCGATGAACACTGAAGCTTTCTTT. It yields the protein CASKKPMNTEAFF.

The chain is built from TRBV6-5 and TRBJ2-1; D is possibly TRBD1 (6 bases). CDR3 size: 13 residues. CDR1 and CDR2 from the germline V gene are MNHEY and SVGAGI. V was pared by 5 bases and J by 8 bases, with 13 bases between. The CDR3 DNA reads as TGTGCCAGCAGTCACCCGACAGGTGATGAGCAGTTCTTC. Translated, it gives CASSHPTGDEQFF.

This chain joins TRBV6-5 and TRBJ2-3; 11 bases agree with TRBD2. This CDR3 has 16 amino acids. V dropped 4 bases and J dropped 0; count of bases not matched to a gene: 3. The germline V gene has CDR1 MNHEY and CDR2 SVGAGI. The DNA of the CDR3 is TGTGCCAGCAGTTGGGGGACTAGCGGTAGCACAGATACGCAGTATTTT. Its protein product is CASSWGTSGSTDTQYF.

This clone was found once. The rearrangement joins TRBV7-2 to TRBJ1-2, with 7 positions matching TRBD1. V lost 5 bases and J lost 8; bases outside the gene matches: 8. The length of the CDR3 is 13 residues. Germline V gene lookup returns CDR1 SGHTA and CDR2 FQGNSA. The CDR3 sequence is CASSTDRFKGYTF. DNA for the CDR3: TGTGCCAGCAGCACGGACAGGTTCAAAGGCTACACCTTC.

In nucleotides, the CDR3 is TGTGCCAGCAGTTTCGTCAGGGTCAATCAGCCCCAGCATTTT. Translated, it gives CASSFVRVNQPQHF. The chain couples TRBV28 to TRBJ1-5, with D perhaps matching TRBD1 (5 bases). CDR1 and CDR2 from the germline V gene are MDHEN and SYDVKM. Trimming pared 3 bases from V and 3 bases from J, leaving 9 bases between. The CDR3 totals 14 residues.

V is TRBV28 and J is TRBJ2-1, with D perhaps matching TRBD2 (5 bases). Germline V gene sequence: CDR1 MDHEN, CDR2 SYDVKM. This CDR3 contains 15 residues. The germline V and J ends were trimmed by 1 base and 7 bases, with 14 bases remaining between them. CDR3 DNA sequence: TGTGCCAGCAGTTTATTGGGGTCCTGGGAGAATGAGCAGTTCTTC. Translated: CASSLLGSWENEQFF.

CDR3 loop: CASSLFLSGARTVSGNTIYF. In DNA, the CDR3 is TGTGCCAGCAGTTTATTTTTGTCGGGAGCCAGGACCGTCTCTGGAAACACCATATATTTT. The chain combines TRBV28 with TRBJ1-3; D uncertain. The CDR3 runs 20 residues. Deletions cut 1 base from V and 0 bases from J, with 22 bases between. The V gene's germline CDR1 is MDHEN and CDR2 SYDVKM.

CDR3 protein: CASSPAGDSPLHF. The CDR3 DNA is TGTGCCAGCAGTCCGGCAGGGGATTCACCCCTCCACTTT. The V call is TRBV27, the J call TRBJ1-6; D perhaps matches TRBD1 (6 bases). In germline, CDR1 is MNHEY, CDR2 SMNVEV (reference sequence). Trimming pared 5 bases from V and 8 bases from J, leaving 10 bases between. The CDR3 extends over 13 amino acids.

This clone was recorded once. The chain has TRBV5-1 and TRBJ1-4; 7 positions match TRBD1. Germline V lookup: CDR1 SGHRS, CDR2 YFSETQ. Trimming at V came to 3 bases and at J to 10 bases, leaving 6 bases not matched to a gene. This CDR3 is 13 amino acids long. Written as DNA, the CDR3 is TGCGCCAGCAGCTCCCGGACAGGCTCAAAACTGTTTTTT. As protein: CASSSRTGSKLFF.

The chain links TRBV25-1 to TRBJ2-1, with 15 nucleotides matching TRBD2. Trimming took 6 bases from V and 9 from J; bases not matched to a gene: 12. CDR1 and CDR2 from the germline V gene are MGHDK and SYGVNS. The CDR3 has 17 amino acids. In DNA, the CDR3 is TGTGCCAGCAGCCCCGTACCGGGACTAGCGGGAGGAGGTGAGCAGTTCTTC. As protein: CASSPVPGLAGGGEQFF.

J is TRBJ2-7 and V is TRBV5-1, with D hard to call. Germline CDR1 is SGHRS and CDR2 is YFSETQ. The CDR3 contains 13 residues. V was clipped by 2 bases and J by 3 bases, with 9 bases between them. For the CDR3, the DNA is TGCGCCAGCAGCTTTACCGGGTTCTACGAGCAGTACTTC. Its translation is CASSFTGFYEQYF. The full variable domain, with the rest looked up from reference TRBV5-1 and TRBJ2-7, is KAGVTQTPRYLIKTRGQQVTLSCSPISGHRSVSWYQQTPGQGLQFLFEYFSETQRNKGNFPGRFSGRQFSNSRSEMNVSTLELGDSALYLCASSFTGFYEQYFGPGTRLTVT.

Written as DNA, the CDR3 is TGTGCCAGTACGGACAGTTATCCTTTCAATCAGCCCCAGCATTTT. Translating gives CASTDSYPFNQPQHF. The chain links TRBV6-6 to TRBJ1-5, with D perhaps matching TRBD1 (6 bases). V was pared by 9 bases and J by 3 bases, with 18 bases between. Germline CDR1 is MNHNY and CDR2 is SVGAGI (reference sequence). The CDR3 consists of 15 residues.

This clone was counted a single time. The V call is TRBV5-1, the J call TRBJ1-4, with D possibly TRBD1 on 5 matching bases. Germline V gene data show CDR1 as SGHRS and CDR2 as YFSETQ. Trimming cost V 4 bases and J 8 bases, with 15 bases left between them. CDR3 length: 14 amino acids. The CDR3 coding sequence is TGCGCCAGCAGCACCGGGATCCGGGGGGAAAAACTGTTTTTT. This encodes CASSTGIRGEKLFF.

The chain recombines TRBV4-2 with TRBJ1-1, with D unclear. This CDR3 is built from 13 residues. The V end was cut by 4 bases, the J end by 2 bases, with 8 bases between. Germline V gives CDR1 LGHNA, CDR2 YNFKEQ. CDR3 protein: CASSLGHNTEAFF. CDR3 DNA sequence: TGTGCCAGCAGCCTTGGCCACAACACTGAAGCTTTCTTT.

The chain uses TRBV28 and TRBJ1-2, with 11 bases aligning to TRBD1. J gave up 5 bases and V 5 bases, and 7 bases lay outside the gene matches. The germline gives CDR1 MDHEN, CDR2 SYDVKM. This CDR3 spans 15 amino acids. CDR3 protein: CASSPRTGGSYGYTF. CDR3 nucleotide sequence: TGTGCCAGCAGTCCCCGGACAGGGGGCAGTTATGGCTACACCTTC.

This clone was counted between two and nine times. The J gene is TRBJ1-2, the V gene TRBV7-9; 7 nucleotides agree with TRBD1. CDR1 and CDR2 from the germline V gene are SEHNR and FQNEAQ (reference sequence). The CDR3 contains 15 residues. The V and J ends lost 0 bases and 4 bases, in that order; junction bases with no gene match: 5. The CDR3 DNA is TGTGCCAGCAGCTTAGCCCTTGACAGGGTCTATGGCTACACCTTC. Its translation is CASSLALDRVYGYTF.

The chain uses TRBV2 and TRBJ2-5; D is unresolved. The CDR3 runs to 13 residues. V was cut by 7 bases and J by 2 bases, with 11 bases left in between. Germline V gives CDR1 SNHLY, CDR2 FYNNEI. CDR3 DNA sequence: TGTGCCAGCAACTATATAGAACAAGAGACCCAGTACTTC. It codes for CASNYIEQETQYF.